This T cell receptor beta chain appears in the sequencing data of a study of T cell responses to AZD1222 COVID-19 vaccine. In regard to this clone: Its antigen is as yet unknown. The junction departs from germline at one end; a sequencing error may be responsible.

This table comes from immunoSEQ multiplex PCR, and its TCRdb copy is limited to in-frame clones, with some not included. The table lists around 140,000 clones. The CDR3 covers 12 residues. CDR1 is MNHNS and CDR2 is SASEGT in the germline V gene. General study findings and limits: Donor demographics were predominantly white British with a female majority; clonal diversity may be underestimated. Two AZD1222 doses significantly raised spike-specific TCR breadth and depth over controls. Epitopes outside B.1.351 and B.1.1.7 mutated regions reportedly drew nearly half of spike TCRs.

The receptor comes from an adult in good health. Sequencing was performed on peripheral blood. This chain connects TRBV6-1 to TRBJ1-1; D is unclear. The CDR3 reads CASREAGTEAFF. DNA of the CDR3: TGTGCCAGCAGAGAAGCGGGCACTGAAGCTTTCTTT.